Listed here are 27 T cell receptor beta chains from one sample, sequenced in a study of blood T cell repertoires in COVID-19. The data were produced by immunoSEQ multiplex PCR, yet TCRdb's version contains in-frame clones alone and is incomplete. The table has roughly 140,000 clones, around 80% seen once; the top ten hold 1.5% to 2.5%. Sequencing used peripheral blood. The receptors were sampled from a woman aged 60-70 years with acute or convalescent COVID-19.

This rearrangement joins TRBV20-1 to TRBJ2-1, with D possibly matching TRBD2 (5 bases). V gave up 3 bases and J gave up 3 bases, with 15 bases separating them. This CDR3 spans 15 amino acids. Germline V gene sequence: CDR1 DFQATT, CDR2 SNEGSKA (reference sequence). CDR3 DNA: TGCAGTGCTAGTTGGTCCTCCGGAGGCTACAATGAGCAGTTCTTC. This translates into CSASWSSGGYNEQFF.

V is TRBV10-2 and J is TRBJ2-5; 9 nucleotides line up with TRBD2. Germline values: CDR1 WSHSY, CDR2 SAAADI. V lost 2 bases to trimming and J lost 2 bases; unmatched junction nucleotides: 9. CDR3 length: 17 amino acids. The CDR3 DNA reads TGCGCCAGCAGTGAGGCTAGCGGGAATACTAATCAAGAGACCCAGTACTTC. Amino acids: CASSEASGNTNQETQYF.

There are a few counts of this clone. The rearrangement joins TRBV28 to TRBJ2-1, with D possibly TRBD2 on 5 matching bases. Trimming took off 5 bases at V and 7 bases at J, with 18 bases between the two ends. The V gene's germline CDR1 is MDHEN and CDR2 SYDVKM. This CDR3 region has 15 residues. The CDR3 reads CASSLSTDGVNEQFF. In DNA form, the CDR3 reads TGTGCCAGCAGTCTGAGTACTGACGGGGTTAATGAGCAGTTCTTC.

CDR3 sequence: CASSFSVDTQYF. CDR3 DNA: TGTGCCAGCAGTTTTTCGGTTGATACGCAGTATTTT. This chain connects TRBV12-3 or TRBV12-4 to TRBJ2-3, with no clear D. Deletions cut 3 bases from V and 6 bases from J, with 7 bases between. CDR3 size: 12 residues.

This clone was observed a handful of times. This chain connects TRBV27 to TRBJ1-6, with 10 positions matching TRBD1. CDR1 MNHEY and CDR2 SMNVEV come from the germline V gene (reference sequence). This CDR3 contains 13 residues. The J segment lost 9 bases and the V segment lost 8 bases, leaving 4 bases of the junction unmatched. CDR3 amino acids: CASGDRGGSPLHF. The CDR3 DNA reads TGTGCCAGCGGGGACAGGGGCGGTTCACCCCTCCACTTT.

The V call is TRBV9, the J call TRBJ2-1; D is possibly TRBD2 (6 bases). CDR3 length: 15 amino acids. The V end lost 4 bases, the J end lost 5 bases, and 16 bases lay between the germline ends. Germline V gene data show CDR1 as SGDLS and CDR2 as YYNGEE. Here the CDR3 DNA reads TGTGCCAGCAGCCTATTGGCGGGACCAAACAATGAGCAGTTCTTC. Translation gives CASSLLAGPNNEQFF.

The CDR3 sequence is CASSLRVPVTTGANVLTF. CDR3 nucleotide sequence: TGTGCCAGCAGCCTGAGGGTTCCAGTGACGACTGGGGCCAACGTCCTGACTTTC. The chain links TRBV3-1 (or the pseudogene TRBV3-2) to TRBJ2-6; a weak D match, TRBD2 (5 bases). The CDR3 consists of 18 residues. Germline-derived CDR1 and CDR2 are LGHDT and YNNKEL (reference sequence). Between the trimmed V and J ends, which lost 4 bases and 2 bases, there was a span of 18 bases.

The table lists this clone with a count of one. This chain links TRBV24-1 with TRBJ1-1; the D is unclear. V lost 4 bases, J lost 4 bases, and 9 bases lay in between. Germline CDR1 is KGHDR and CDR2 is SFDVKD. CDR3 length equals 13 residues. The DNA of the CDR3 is TGTGCCACCAGTGACCGGGAGGGCACTGAAGCTTTCTTT. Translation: CATSDREGTEAFF.

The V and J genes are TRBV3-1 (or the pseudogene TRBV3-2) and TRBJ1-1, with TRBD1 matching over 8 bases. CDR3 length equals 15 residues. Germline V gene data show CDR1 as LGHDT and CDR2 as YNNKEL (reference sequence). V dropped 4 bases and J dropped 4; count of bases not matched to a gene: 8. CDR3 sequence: CASSLLDRVGTEAFF. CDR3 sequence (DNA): TGTGCCAGCAGCCTCCTGGACAGGGTTGGCACTGAAGCTTTCTTT.

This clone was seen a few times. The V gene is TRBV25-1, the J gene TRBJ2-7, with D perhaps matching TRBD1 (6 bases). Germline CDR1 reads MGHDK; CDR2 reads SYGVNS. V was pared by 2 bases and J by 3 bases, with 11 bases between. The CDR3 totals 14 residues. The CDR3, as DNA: TGTGCCAGCAGTGAACAGGCCAGGGGCTACGAGCAGTACTTC. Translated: CASSEQARGYEQYF.

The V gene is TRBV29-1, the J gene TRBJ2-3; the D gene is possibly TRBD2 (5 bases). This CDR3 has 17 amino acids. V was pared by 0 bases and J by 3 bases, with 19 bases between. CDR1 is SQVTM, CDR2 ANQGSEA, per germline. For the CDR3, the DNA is TGCAGCGTTGAAGATCAGCACAGCAGCGGCAGGACAGATACGCAGTATTTT. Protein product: CSVEDQHSSGRTDTQYF.

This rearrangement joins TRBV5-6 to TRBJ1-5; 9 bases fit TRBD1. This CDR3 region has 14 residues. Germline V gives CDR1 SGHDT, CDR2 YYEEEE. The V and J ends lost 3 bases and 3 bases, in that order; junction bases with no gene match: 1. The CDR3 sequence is CASSWTGANQPQHF. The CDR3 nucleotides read TGTGCCAGCAGCTGGACAGGGGCCAATCAGCCCCAGCATTTT. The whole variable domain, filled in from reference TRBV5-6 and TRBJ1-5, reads DAGVTQSPTHLIKTRGQQVTLRCSPKSGHDTVSWYQQALGQGPQFIFQYYEEEERQRGNFPDRFSGHQFPNYSSELNVNALLLGDSALYLCASSWTGANQPQHFGDGTRLSIL.

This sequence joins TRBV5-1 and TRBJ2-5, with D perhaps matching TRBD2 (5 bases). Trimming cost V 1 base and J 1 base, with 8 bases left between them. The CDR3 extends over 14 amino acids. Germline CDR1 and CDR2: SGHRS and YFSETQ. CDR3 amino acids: CASSLTGIQETQYF. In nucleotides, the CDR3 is TGCGCCAGCAGCTTGACCGGGATCCAAGAGACCCAGTACTTC.

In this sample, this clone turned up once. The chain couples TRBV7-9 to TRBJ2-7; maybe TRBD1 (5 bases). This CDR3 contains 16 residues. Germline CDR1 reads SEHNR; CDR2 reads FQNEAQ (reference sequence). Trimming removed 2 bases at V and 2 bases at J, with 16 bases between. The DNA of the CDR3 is TGTGCCAGCAGCTTACCCGACCCGATAGGGGCCTACGAGCAGTACTTC. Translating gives CASSLPDPIGAYEQYF. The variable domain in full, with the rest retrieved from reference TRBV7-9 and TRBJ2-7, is DTGVSQNPRHKITKRGQNVTFRCDPISEHNRLYWYRQTLGQGPEFLTYFQNEAQLEKSRLLSDRFSAERPKGSFSTLEIQRTEQGDSAMYLCASSLPDPIGAYEQYFGPGTRLTVT.

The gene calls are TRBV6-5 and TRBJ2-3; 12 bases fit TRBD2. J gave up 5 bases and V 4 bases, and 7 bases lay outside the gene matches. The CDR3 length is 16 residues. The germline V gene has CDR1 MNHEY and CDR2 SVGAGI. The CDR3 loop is CASSFTSGRSGDTQYF. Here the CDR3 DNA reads TGTGCCAGCAGTTTCACTAGCGGGAGGTCGGGAGATACGCAGTATTTT.

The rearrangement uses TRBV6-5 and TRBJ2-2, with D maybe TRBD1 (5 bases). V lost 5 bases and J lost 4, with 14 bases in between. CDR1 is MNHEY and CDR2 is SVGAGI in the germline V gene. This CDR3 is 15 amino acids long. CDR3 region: CASSTGPFITGELFF. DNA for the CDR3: TGTGCCAGCAGTACAGGCCCTTTTATCACCGGGGAGCTGTTTTTT.

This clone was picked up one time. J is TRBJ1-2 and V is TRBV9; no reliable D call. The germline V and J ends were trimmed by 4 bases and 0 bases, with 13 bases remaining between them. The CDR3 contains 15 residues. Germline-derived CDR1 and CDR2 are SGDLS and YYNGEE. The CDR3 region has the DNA TGTGCCAGCAGCCATGACATGGTCCCTAACTATGGCTACACCTTC. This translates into CASSHDMVPNYGYTF.

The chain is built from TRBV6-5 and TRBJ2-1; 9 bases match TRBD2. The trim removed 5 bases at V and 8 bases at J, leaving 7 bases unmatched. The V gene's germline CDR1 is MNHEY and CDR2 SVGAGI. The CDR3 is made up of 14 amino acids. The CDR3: CASSPLAGKDEQFF. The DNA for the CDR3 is TGTGCCAGCAGTCCCCTAGCGGGAAAAGATGAGCAGTTCTTC.

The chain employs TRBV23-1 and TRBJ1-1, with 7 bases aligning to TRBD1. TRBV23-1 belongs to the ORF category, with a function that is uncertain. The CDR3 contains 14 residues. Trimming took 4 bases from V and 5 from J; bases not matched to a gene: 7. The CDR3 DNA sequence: TGCGCCAGCAGTCCTGCAGGGGGGTGGACTGAAGCTTTCTTT. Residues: CASSPAGGWTEAFF.

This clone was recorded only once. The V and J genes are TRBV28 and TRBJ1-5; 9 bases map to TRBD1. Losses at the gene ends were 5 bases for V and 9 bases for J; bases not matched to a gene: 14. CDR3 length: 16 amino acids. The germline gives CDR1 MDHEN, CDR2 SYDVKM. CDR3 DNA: TGTGCCAGCAGTAACAAAGACAGGGGGGGCGGTCGGCCCCAGCATTTT. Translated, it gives CASSNKDRGGGRPQHF.

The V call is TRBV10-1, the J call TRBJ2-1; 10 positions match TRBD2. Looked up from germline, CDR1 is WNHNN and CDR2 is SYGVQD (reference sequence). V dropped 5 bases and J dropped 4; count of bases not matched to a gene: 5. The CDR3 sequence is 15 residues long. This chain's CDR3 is CASSPSGRLYNEQFF. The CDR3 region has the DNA TGCGCCAGCAGTCCTAGCGGGAGACTGTACAATGAGCAGTTCTTC.

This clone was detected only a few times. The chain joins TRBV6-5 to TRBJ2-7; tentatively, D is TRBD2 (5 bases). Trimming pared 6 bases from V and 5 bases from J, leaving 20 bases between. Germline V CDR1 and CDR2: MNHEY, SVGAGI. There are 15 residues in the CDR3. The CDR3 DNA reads TGTGCCAGCAGCCGCGGAATGCGGGTTAATGACGAGCAGTACTTC. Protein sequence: CASSRGMRVNDEQYF.

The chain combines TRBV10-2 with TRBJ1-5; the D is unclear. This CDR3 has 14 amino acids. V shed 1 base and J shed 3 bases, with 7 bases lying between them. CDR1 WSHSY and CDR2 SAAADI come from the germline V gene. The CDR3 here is CASSEFPYNQPQHF. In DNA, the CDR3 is TGCGCCAGCAGTGAGTTCCCTTACAATCAGCCCCAGCATTTT.

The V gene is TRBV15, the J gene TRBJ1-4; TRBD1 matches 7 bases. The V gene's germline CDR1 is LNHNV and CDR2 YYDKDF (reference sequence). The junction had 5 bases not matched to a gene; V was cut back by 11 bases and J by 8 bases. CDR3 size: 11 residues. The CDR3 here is CAAGTEEKLFF. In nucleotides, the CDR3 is TGTGCCGCCGGGACAGAGGAAAAACTGTTTTTT.

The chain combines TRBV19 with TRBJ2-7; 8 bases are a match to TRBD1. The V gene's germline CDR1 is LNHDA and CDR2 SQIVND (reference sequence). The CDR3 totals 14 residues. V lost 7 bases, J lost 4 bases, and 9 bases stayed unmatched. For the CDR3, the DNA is TGTGCCAGTAAATCCATGGACAGGGCGTACGAGCAGTACTTC. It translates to CASKSMDRAYEQYF.

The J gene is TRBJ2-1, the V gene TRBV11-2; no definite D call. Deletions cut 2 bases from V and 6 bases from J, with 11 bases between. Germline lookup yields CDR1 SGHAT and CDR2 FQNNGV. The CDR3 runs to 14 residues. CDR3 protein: CASSLIPRINEQFF. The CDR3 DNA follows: TGTGCCAGCAGCTTAATCCCTAGGATCAATGAGCAGTTCTTC. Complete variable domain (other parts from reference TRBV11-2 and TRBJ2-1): EAGVAQSPRYKIIEKRQSVAFWCNPISGHATLYWYQQILGQGPKLLIQFQNNGVVDDSQLPKDRFSAERLKGVDSTLKIQPAKLEDSAVYLCASSLIPRINEQFFGPGTRLTVL.

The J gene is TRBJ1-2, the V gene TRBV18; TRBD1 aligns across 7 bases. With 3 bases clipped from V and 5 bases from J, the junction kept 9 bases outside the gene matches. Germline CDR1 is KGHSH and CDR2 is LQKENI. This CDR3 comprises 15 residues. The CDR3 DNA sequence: TGTGCCAGCTCACCTGGGACAGCCCGCCAATATGGCTACACCTTC. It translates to CASSPGTARQYGYTF.